This T cell receptor (beta chain) stems from a study of T cells after yellow fever vaccination. Study-level findings and limits: Reappearing after the booster were most of the clones from primary vaccination (roughly 96% CD4, approximately 89% CD8). Faster peaking, at day 5 versus 15, marked a secondary response that was weaker.

MiXCR was run by TCRdb on the 5' RACE reads, yielding one entry per CDR3 protein. Of a few hundred thousand distinct CDR3 sequences in the sample, approximately 16% were seen once. In this sample, this clonotype turned up a few times. Its antigen remains unknown. The receptor was isolated from a man between 18 and 35 years old who received the YFV17D yellow fever vaccine. This material consisted of PBMCs, taken about 5 days after the first yellow fever vaccination.

The CDR3 nucleotides are TGCGCCAGCGGCCCGTCCAGAAAGAACACTGAAGCTTTCTTT. This translates into CASGPSRKNTEAFF. The chain is built from TRBV5-1 and TRBJ1-1; no reliable D call. V was clipped by 7 bases and J by 1 base, with 14 bases between them. The CDR3 sequence is 14 residues long. Germline lookup yields CDR1 SGHRS and CDR2 YFSETQ.